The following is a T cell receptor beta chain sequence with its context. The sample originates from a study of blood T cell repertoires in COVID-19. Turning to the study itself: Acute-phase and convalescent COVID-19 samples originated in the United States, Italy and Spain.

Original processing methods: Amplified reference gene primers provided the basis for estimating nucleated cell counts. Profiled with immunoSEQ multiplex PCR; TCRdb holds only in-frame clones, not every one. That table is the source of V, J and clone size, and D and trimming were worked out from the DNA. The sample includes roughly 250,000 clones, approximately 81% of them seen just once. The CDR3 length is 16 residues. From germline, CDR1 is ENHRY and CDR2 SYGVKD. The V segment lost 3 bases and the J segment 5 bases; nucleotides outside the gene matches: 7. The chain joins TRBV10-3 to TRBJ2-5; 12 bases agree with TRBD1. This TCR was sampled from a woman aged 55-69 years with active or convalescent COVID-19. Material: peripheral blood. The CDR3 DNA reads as TGTGCCATCAGTGACGGGACAGGGGGCCTTGGGGAGACCCAGTACTTC. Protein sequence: CAISDGTGGLGETQYF.